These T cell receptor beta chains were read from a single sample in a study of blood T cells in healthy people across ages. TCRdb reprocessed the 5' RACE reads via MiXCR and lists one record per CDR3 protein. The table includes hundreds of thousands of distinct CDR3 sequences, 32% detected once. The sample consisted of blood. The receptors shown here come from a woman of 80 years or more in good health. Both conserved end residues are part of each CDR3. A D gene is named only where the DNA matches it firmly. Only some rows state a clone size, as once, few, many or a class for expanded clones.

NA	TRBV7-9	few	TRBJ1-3	CASSSSEGPGNTIYF	TGTGCCAGCAGCTCCAGTGAGGGACCTGGAAACACCATATATTTT
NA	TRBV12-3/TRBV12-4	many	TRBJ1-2	CASSPGSRNYGYTF	TGTGCCAGCAGTCCGGGGTCAAGGAACTATGGCTACACCTTC
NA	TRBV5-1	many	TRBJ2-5	CASTGGAGAQETQYF	TGCGCCAGCACCGGAGGGGCAGGGGCCCAAGAGACCCAGTACTTC
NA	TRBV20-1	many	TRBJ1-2	CSARKSSYGYTF	TGCAGTGCTAGAAAATCCTCGTATGGCTACACCTTC
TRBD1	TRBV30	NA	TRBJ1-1	CAWSVDRVTEAFF	TGTGCCTGGAGTGTAGACAGGGTCACTGAAGCTTTCTTT
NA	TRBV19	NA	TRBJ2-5	CASSPSGTANEQYF	TGTGCCAGTAGTCCAAGCGGGACAGCCAATGAGCAGTACTTC
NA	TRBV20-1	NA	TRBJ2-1	CSGGGRSYNEQFF	TGCAGTGGGGGAGGCAGGTCCTACAATGAGCAGTTCTTC
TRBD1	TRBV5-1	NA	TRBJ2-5	CASSQGTVSRTQYF	TGCGCCAGCAGCCAGGGGACAGTTAGTAGGACCCAGTACTTC
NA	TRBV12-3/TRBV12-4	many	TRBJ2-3	CASTLGGPDTQYF	TGTGCCAGCACTTTAGGGGGGCCAGATACGCAGTATTTT
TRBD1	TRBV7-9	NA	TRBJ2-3	CASSLLDRGHNTDTQYF	TGTGCCAGCAGCCTACTAGACAGGGGACATAACACAGATACGCAGTATTTT
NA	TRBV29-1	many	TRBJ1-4	CSVQGPATNEKLFF	TGCAGCGTTCAGGGGCCCGCAACTAATGAAAAACTGTTTTTT
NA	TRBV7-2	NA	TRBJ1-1	CASSSRSVAFF	TGTGCCAGCAGCTCCCGCTCGGTTGCTTTCTTT
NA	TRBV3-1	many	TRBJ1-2	CASSQTRSYGYTF	TGTGCCAGCAGCCAAACCAGGAGCTATGGCTACACCTTC
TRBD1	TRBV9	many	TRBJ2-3	CASSRAGTVSTDTQYF	TGTGCCAGCAGCAGAGCCGGGACAGTTAGCACAGATACGCAGTATTTT
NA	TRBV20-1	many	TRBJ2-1	CSAKRNYNEQFF	TGCAGTGCTAAGCGGAACTACAATGAGCAGTTCTTC
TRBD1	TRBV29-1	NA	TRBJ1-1	CSAQTGTVNTEAFF	TGCAGCGCTCAAACTGGGACAGTGAACACTGAAGCTTTCTTT
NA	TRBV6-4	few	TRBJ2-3	CASSVVGGRTDTQYF	TGTGCCAGCAGTGTCGTTGGGGGTCGCACAGATACGCAGTATTTT
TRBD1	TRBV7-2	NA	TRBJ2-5	CASSPVGTGTGETQYF	TGTGCCAGCAGCCCGGTCGGGACAGGGACTGGAGAGACCCAGTACTTC
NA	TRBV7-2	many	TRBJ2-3	CASSLGGSGKDTQYF	TGTGCCAGCAGCTTAGGGGGGTCTGGGAAAGATACGCAGTATTTT
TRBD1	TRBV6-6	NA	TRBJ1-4	CASSYEGQGSGKLFF	TGTGCCAGCAGTTACGAGGGACAGGGTTCGGGGAAACTGTTTTTT
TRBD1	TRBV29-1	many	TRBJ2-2	CSVQRVQGAVAGELFF	TGCAGCGTTCAGAGGGTGCAGGGGGCGGTCGCCGGGGAGCTGTTTTTT
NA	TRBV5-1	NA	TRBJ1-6	CASSLSSGEHSPLHF	TGCGCCAGCAGCTTGTCATCAGGGGAGCATTCACCCCTCCACTTT
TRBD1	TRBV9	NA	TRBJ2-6	CASSVRDRGNVGANVLTF	TGTGCCAGCAGCGTCCGGGACAGGGGTAACGTTGGGGCCAACGTCCTGACTTTC
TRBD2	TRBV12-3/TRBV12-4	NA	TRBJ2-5	CASIYDSGGKNEQYF	TGTGCCAGCATATACGATAGCGGGGGGAAAAATGAGCAGTACTTC
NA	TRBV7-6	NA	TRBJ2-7	CASTPLGSNNEQYF	TGTGCCAGCACCCCCTTGGGCTCCAACAATGAGCAGTACTTC
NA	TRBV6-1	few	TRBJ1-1	CASSEIWAFPLGTEAFF	TGTGCCAGCAGTGAAATTTGGGCATTCCCCCTCGGCACTGAAGCTTTCTTT
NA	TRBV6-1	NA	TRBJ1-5	CASSELNQPQHF	TGTGCCAGCAGTGAGTTGAATCAGCCCCAGCATTTT
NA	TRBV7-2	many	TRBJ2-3	CASGAVGRTDTQYF	TGTGCCAGTGGGGCAGTCGGACGCACAGATACGCAGTATTTT
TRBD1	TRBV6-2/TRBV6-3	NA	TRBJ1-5	CASSNRGQGGNQPQHF	TGTGCCAGCAGTAACCGCGGACAGGGCGGAAATCAGCCCCAGCATTTT
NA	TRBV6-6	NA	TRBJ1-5	CASSYSGTLLNQPQHF	TGTGCCAGCAGTTACTCCGGGACACTTTTAAATCAGCCCCAGCATTTT
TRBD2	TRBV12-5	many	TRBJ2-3	CASGFIQLAGSNTQYF	TGTGCTAGTGGTTTTATCCAACTAGCGGGGTCGAATACGCAGTATTTT
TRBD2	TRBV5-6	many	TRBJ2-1	CASSLSLSGGAYEQFF	TGTGCCAGCAGCTTGTCCCTAAGCGGGGGGGCATATGAGCAGTTCTTC
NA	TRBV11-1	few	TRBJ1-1	CASSYGYTENTEAFF	TGTGCCAGCAGCTACGGATACACGGAGAACACTGAAGCTTTCTTT
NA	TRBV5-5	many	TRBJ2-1	CASIESPVNEQFF	TGTGCCAGCATCGAGTCTCCGGTCAATGAGCAGTTCTTC
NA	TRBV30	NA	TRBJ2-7	CAWRPPRGSPYEQYF	TGTGCCTGGAGACCTCCCAGGGGCTCTCCTTACGAGCAGTACTTC
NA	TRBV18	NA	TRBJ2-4	CASSLGRLVGLAKNIQYF	TGTGCCAGCTCACTTGGTCGGCTAGTAGGTCTAGCCAAAAACATTCAGTACTTC
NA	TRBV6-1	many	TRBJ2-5	CASSARLETQYF	TGTGCCAGCAGTGCCAGACTGGAGACCCAGTACTTC
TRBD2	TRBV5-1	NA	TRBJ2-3	CATRGLAGSTDTQYF	TGCGCCACCCGAGGACTAGCGGGGAGCACAGATACGCAGTATTTT
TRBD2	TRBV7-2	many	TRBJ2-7	CASSARGTTSAQYF	TGTGCCAGCAGCGCTCGAGGGACTACCTCTGCCCAGTACTTC
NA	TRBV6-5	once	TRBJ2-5	CASSPTVGRDDQTQYF	TGTGCCAGCAGCCCAACGGTTGGGCGGGATGACCAGACCCAGTACTTC
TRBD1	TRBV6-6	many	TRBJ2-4	CASRTGRIDKNIQYF	TGTGCCAGCAGGACAGGGCGGATTGACAAAAACATTCAGTACTTC
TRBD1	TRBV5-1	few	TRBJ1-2	CASSRQGTAPFYGYTF	TGCGCCAGCAGTAGGCAGGGGACAGCCCCGTTTTATGGCTACACCTTC
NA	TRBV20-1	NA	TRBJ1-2	CSARDQQVSYGYTF	TGCAGTGCTAGGGATCAACAGGTTTCTTATGGCTACACCTTC
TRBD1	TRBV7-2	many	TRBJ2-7	CASSQQGIIKSSYEQYF	TGTGCCAGCAGCCAACAGGGGATTATTAAAAGCTCCTACGAGCAGTACTTC
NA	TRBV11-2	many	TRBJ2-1	CASSLDEQFF	TGTGCCAGCAGCTTAGATGAGCAGTTCTTC
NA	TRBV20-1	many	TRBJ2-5	CSAPGTVQETQYF	TGCAGTGCCCCCGGGACGGTTCAAGAGACCCAGTACTTC
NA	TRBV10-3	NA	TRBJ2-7	CAIRPDGAGADSHEQYF	TGTGCCATCAGGCCGGACGGGGCCGGGGCCGATAGCCACGAGCAGTACTTC
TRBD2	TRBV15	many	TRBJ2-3	CATSRDVTSGLSTDTQYF	TGTGCCACCAGCAGAGATGTGACTAGCGGGCTAAGCACAGATACGCAGTATTTT
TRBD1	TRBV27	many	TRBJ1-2	CASRRSGTGDGYTF	TGTGCCAGCAGGCGGTCCGGGACAGGGGACGGCTACACCTTC
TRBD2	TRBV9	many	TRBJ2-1	CASSPRGSSGGIYNEQFF	TGTGCCAGCAGCCCCAGGGGATCCAGCGGGGGTATCTACAATGAGCAGTTCTTC